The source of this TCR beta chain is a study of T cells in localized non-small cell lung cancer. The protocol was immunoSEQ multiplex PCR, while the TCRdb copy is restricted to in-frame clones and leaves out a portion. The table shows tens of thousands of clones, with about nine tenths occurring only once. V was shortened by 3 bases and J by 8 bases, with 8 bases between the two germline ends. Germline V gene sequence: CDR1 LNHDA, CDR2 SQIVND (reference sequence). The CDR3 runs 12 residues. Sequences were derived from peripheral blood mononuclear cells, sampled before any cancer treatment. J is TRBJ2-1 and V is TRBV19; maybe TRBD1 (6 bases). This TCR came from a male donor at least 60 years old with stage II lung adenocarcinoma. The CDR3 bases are TGTGCCAGTAGTATCTACAGGGATGAGCAGTTCTTC. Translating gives CASSIYRDEQFF. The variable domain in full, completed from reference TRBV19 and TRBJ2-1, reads DGGITQSPKYLFRKEGQNVTLSCEQNLNHDAMYWYRQDPGQGLRLIYYSQIVNDFQKGDIAEGYSVSREKKESFPLTVTSAQKNPTAFYLCASSIYRDEQFFGPGTRLTVL.